This TCR beta chain was retrieved from a study of T-cell reconstitution after alpha-beta-depleted transplantation in children. The sample holds many counts of this clonotype. The antigen is not known. Unique molecular identifiers tagged the TCRbeta library. One entry per CDR3 protein results from TCRdb running MiXCR on the PCR reads. Among some 300,000 distinct CDR3 sequences listed, about a tenth were seen once. Overall study findings and caveats: By about two months after transplant, alpha-beta T cells reportedly arose from several hundred graft clones that had expanded.

Germline lookup yields CDR1 PRHDT and CDR2 FYEKMQ (reference sequence). The CDR3 consists of 15 residues. Unmatched junction bases numbered 4, after V lost 2 bases and J lost 4 bases. The chain joins TRBV13 to TRBJ2-1; 8 bases agree with TRBD2. The specimen was PBMCs, collected before TCRalphabeta/CD19-depleted stem cell transplant. The clonotype comes from a boy younger than two with acute myeloid leukemia, due to receive a stem cell transplant. The CDR3 DNA is TGTGCCAGCAGCTTAAAGGGACTAGGATACAATGAGCAGTTCTTC. Amino acids: CASSLKGLGYNEQFF.